Below, 5 T cell receptor beta chains from the same sample are listed, as sequenced in a study of CD8 T cells in ankylosing spondylitis (dated by TCRdb to about 2017). Libraries were prepared through 5' RACE. The sequencing machine was an Illumina HiSeq 2500. TCRdb trimmed public reads at Q25 via fastp, called clones via MiXCR and kept in-frame beta chains. When rows share a CDR3 protein, they turn into one entry using the most common DNA and genes. For this sample there are approximately 250,000 distinct CDR3 sequences; 20% to 30% appear just once. About 0.6% of the sample rests with the top ten. The sequenced material came from blood, either unsorted or a sorted T cell fraction (not recorded which). The receptors derive from a male donor with ankylosing spondylitis or in good health (not recorded which).

The chain is built from TRBV19 and TRBJ2-1; perhaps TRBD1 as D (5 bases). Germline V gives CDR1 LNHDA, CDR2 SQIVND (reference sequence). CDR3 length: 12 amino acids. V lost 6 bases and J lost 6, with 9 bases in between. The DNA for the CDR3 is TGTGCCAGTAGGGTTCAGGGCAATGAGCAGTTCTTC. This gives the protein CASRVQGNEQFF.

This clonotype appeared many times. The V and J genes are TRBV29-1 and TRBJ1-2; D not certain. V was trimmed by 2 bases and J by 8 bases, leaving 9 bases between them. CDR3 length: 11 amino acids. Germline V lookup: CDR1 SQVTM, CDR2 ANQGSEA. CDR3 protein: CSVESGNGYTF. CDR3 DNA sequence: TGCAGCGTTGAAAGCGGGAACGGCTACACCTTC.

This clonotype is medium-sized by share. The J gene is TRBJ2-1, the V gene TRBV20-1, with 7 bases matching TRBD1. This CDR3 has 15 residues. Germline V lookup: CDR1 DFQATT, CDR2 SNEGSKA (reference sequence). The trim removed 3 bases at V and 4 bases at J, leaving 9 bases unmatched. The DNA for the CDR3 is TGCAGTGCTAGTACCCAACAGGGGAAATACAATGAGCAGTTCTTC. Translating gives CSASTQQGKYNEQFF.

The chain couples TRBV6-5 to TRBJ2-7; TRBD1 matches at 10 bases. V gave up 8 bases and J gave up 4 bases; unmatched junction bases: 11. Germline V gene data show CDR1 as MNHEY and CDR2 as SVGAGI. The CDR3 is made up of 15 amino acids. Written as DNA, the CDR3 is TGTGCCAGCGTCCCTGGGACAGGGGAAAGGTACGAGCAGTACTTC. Translated: CASVPGTGERYEQYF.

This clonotype is a singleton in its sample. The chain is built from TRBV3-1 and TRBJ2-3; the D is unclear. V dropped 1 base and J dropped 1 base, with 6 bases sitting between them. From germline, CDR1 is LGHDT and CDR2 YNNKEL (reference sequence). The CDR3 runs to 14 residues. CDR3 in amino acids: CASSQGVGTDTQYF. The DNA for the CDR3 is TGTGCCAGCAGCCAAGGCGTGGGCACAGATACGCAGTATTTT.